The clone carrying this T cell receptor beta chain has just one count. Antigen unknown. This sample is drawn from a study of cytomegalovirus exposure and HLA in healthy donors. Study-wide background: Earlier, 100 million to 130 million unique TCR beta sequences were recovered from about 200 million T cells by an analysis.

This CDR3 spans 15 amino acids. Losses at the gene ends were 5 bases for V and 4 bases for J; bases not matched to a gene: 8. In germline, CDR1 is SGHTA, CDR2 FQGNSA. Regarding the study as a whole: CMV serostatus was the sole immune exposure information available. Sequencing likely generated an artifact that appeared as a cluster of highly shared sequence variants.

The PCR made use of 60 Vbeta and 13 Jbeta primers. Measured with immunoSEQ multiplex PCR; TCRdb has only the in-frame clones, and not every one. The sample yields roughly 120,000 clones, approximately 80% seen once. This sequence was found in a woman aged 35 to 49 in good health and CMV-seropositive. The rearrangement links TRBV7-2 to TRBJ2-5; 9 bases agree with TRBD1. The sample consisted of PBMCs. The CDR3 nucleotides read TGTGCCAGCAGCGCCACAACAGGGGGCAGAGAGACCCAGTACTTC. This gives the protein CASSATTGGRETQYF.